This T cell receptor beta chain originates from a study of blood T cell repertoires in COVID-19. Study summary: The origin of the acute and convalescent COVID-19 samples was the United States, Italy and Spain. T cells, B-cell-depleted T cells, or PBMCs supplied cDNA or gDNA.

The germline V gene encodes CDR1 MGHDK and CDR2 SYGVNS. The germline V and J ends were trimmed by 4 bases and 2 bases, with 8 bases remaining between them. This CDR3 is 13 amino acids long. Under the authors' procedure: Scientists estimated how many nucleated cells there were by amplifying reference gene primers. Some clones are missing from TCRdb's copy, which holds only in-frame ones; the method was immunoSEQ multiplex PCR. The V and J calls and clone size come from that table; D and trimming were worked out from the DNA. The repertoire has fewer than 200,000 clones, approximately 85% of them found once; the top ten carry just under 8.5%.

The chain is built from TRBV25-1 and TRBJ1-2, with a tentative D call TRBD1 (6 bases). Sequenced material: peripheral blood. This TCR derives from a woman in her fifties or sixties with acute or convalescent COVID-19. CDR3 sequence (DNA): TGTGCCAGCAGTGCTACAGGGAACTATGGCTACACCTTC. It translates to CASSATGNYGYTF.